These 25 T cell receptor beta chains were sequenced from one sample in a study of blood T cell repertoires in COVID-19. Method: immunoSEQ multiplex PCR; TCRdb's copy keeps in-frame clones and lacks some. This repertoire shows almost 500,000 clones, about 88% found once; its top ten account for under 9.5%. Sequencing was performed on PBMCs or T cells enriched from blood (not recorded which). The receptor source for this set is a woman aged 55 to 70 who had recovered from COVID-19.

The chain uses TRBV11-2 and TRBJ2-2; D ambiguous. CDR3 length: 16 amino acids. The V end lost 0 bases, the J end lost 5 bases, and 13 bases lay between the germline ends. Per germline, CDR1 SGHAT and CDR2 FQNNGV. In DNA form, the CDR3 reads TGTGCCAGCAGCTTAGATCCCAGGCCCGGAACCGGGGAGCTGTTTTTT. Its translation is CASSLDPRPGTGELFF. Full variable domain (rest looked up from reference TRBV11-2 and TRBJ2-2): EAGVAQSPRYKIIEKRQSVAFWCNPISGHATLYWYQQILGQGPKLLIQFQNNGVVDDSQLPKDRFSAERLKGVDSTLKIQPAKLEDSAVYLCASSLDPRPGTGELFFGEGSRLTVL.

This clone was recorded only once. The CDR3 sequence: CASRDNYIGYTF. For the CDR3, the DNA is TGTGCCAGCCGGGACAACTATATCGGCTACACCTTC. This sequence joins TRBV6-5 and TRBJ1-2; a possible D gene is TRBD1 (6 bases). The CDR3 covers 12 residues. Trimming took off 8 bases at V and 8 bases at J, with 15 bases between the two ends. Germline-derived CDR1 and CDR2 are MNHEY and SVGAGI.

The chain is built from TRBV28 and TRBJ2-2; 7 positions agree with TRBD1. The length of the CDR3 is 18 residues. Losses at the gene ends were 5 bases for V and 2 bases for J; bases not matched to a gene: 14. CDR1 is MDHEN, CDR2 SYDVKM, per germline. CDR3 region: CASSQNRQGVKNTGELFF. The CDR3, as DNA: TGTGCCAGCAGTCAAAACCGACAGGGAGTGAAAAACACCGGGGAGCTGTTTTTT. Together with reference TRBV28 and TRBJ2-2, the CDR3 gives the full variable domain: DVKVTQSSRYLVKRTGEKVFLECVQDMDHENMFWYRQDPGLGLRLIYFSYDVKMKEKGDIPEGYSVSREKKERFSLILESASTNQTSMYLCASSQNRQGVKNTGELFFGEGSRLTVL.

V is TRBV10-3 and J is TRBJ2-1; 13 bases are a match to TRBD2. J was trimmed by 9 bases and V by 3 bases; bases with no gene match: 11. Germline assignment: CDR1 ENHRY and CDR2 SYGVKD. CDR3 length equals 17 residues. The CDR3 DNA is TGTGCCATCAGTGACCCAACTAGCGGGGGGGCCCGGTCTGAGCAGTTCTTC. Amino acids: CAISDPTSGGARSEQFF.

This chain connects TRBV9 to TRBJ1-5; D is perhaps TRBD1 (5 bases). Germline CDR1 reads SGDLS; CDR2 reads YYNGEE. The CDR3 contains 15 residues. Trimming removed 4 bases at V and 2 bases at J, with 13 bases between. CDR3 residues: CASSPRGVGNQPQHF. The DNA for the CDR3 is TGTGCCAGCAGCCCCCGGGGGGTGGGCAATCAGCCCCAGCATTTT.

The CDR3 here is CASQDLKVAALHF. In DNA, the CDR3 is TGTGCCAGCCAGGACTTAAAGGTCGCGGCCCTGCATTTT. The chain recombines TRBV2 with TRBJ1-5, with D unresolved. Trimming left V 8 bases short and J 15 bases short, with 23 bases between. This CDR3 region has 13 residues. CDR1 is SNHLY, CDR2 FYNNEI, per germline.

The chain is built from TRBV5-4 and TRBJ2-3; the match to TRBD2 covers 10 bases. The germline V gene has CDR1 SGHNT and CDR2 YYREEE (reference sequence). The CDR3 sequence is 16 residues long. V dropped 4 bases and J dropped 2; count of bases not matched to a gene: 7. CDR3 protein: CASSTGLATATDTQYF. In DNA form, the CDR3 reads TGTGCCAGCAGCACGGGACTAGCGACCGCCACAGATACGCAGTATTTT.

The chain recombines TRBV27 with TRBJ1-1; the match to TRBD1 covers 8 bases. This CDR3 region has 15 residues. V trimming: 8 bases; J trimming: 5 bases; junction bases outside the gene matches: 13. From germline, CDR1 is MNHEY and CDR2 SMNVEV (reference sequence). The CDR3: CASPYAGGAETEAFF. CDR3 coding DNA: TGTGCCAGCCCCTATGCAGGGGGCGCGGAGACTGAAGCTTTCTTT.

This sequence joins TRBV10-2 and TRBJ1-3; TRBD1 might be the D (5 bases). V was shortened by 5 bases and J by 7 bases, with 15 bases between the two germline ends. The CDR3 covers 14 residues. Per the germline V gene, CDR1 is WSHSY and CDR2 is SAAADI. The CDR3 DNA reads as TGCGCCAGCAGTCTCCTGGGGAGGGGTAACACCATATATTTT. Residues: CASSLLGRGNTIYF.

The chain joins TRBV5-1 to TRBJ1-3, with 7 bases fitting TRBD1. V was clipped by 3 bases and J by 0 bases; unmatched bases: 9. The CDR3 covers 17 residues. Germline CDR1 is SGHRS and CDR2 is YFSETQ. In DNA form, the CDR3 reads TGCGCCAGCAGCTCGGCACAGGGGACCTTCTCTGGAAACACCATATATTTT. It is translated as CASSSAQGTFSGNTIYF.

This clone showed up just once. The DNA for the CDR3 is TGTGCCAGTAGTATAGCCCTGGGGACAGAAGCTTTCTTT. Its protein product is CASSIALGTEAFF. This chain connects TRBV19 to TRBJ1-1; the D gene is possibly TRBD1 (6 bases). This CDR3 is built from 13 residues. Trimming took off 1 base at V and 8 bases at J, with 11 bases between the two ends. The germline V gene encodes CDR1 LNHDA and CDR2 SQIVND (reference sequence).

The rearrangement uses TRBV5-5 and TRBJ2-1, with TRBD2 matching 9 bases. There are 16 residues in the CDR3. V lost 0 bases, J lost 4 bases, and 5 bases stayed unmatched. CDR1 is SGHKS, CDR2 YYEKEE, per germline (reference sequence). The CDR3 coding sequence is TGTGCCAGCAGCTTGGAGCTAGCGGGGTTTTACAATGAGCAGTTCTTC. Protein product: CASSLELAGFYNEQFF.

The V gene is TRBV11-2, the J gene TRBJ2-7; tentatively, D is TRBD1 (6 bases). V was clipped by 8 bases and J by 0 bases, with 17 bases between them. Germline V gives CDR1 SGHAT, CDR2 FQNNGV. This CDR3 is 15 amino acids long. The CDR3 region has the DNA TGTGCCAGCCGAACCCCGGGGACAACCTCCTACGAGCAGTACTTC. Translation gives CASRTPGTTSYEQYF.

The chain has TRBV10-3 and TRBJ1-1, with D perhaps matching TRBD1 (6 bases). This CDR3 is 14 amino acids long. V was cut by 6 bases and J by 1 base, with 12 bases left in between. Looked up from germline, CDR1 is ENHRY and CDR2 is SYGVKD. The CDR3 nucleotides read TGTGCCATCAGACCCGGACAGCCGAACACTGAAGCTTTCTTT. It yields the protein CAIRPGQPNTEAFF.

CDR3 protein: CSYKGQSLDTGELFF. The DNA of the CDR3 is TGCAGTTATAAGGGGCAGTCTCTGGACACCGGGGAGCTGTTTTTT. The rearrangement links TRBV29-1 to TRBJ2-2, with D perhaps matching TRBD1 (5 bases). CDR1 is SQVTM and CDR2 is ANQGSEA in the germline V gene. The CDR3 totals 15 residues.

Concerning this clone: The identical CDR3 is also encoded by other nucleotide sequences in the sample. The CDR3 loop reads CASSYRQSYEQYF. The CDR3 coding sequence is TGTGCCAGCAGTTACCGACAGTCCTACGAGCAGTACTTC. This chain joins TRBV6-5 and TRBJ2-7; tentative D call: TRBD1 (5 bases). The germline V gene encodes CDR1 MNHEY and CDR2 SVGAGI. The CDR3 is 13 amino acids. Between the trimmed V and J ends, which lost 2 bases and 1 base, there was a span of 6 bases.

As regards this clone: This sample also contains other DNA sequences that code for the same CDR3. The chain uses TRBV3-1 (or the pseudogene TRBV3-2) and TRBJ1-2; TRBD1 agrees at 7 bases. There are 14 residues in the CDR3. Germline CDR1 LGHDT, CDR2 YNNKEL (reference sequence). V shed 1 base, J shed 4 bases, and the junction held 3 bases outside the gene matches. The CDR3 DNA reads TGTGCCAGCAGCCAAGGACAGGGAAGCTATGGCTACACCTTC. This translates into CASSQGQGSYGYTF.

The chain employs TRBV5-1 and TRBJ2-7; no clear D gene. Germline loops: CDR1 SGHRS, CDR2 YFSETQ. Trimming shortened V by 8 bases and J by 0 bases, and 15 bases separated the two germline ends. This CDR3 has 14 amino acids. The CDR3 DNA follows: TGCGCCAGTGGTCCGGGTGAAGGCTCCTACGAGCAGTACTTC. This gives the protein CASGPGEGSYEQYF. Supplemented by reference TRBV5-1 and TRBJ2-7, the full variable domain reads KAGVTQTPRYLIKTRGQQVTLSCSPISGHRSVSWYQQTPGQGLQFLFEYFSETQRNKGNFPGRFSGRQFSNSRSEMNVSTLELGDSALYLCASGPGEGSYEQYFGPGTRLTVT.

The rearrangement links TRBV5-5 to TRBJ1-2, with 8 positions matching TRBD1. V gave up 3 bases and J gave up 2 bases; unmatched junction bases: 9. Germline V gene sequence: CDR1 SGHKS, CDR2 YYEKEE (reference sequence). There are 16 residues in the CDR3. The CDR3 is CASSSSADRANYGYTF. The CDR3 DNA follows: TGTGCCAGCAGCTCTTCTGCGGACAGGGCCAACTATGGCTACACCTTC. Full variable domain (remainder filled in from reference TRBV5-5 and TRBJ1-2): DAGVTQSPTHLIKTRGQQVTLRCSPISGHKSVSWYQQVLGQGPQFIFQYYEKEERGRGNFPDRFSARQFPNYSSELNVNALLLGDSALYLCASSSSADRANYGYTFGSGTRLTVV.

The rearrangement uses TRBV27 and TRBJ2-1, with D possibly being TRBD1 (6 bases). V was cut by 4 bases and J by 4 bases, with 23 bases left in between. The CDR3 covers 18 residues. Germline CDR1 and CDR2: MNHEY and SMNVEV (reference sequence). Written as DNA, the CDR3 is TGTGCCAGCAGTTCGTCGAACACCCCGGGACACCGTTACAATGAGCAGTTCTTC. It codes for CASSSSNTPGHRYNEQFF.

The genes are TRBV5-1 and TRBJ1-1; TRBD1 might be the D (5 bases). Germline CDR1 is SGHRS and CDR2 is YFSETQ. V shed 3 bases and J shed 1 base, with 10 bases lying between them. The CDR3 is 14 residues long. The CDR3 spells CASSYYGQNTEAFF. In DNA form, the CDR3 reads TGCGCCAGCAGCTACTACGGACAGAACACTGAAGCTTTCTTT.

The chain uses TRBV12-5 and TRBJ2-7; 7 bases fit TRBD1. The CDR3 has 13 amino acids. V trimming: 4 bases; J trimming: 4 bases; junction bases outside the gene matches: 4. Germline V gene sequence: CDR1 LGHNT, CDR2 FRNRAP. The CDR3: CASGSPTGYEQYV. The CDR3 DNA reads TGTGCTAGTGGTTCCCCGACAGGGTACGAGCAGTACGTC.

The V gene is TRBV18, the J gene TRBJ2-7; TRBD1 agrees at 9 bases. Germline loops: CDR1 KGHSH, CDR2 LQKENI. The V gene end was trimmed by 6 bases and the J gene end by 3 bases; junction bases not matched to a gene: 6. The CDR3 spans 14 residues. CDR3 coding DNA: TGTGCCAGCTCTACCGGGACAGGGAACTACGAGCAGTACTTC. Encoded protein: CASSTGTGNYEQYF.

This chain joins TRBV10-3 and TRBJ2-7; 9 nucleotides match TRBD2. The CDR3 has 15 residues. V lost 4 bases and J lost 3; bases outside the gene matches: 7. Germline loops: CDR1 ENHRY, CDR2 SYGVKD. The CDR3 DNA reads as TGTGCCATCAGTGGAGGTGCGGGGGGGCTCTACGAGCAGTACGTC. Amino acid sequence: CAISGGAGGLYEQYV.

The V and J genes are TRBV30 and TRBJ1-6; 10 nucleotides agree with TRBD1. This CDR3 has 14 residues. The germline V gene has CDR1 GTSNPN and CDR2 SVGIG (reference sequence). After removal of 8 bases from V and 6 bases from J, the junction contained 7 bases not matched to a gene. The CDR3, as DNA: TGTGCCACACGACAGGGGGCTGGTAATTCACCCCTCCACTTT. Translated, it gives CATRQGAGNSPLHF.